These 13 T cell receptor beta chains were all obtained from the same sample, sequenced in a study of blood T cell repertoires in COVID-19. Sequenced by immunoSEQ multiplex PCR; TCRdb stores in-frame clones only, minus some. The sample has about 240,000 clones; about nine tenths are singletons. The sequenced sample consisted of peripheral blood. These receptors all stem from a man in his fifties or sixties with acute or convalescent COVID-19.

The chain carries TRBV5-1 and TRBJ2-1, with TRBD2 matching over 11 bases. Germline CDR1 SGHRS, CDR2 YFSETQ. CDR3 size: 14 residues. The junction had 5 bases not matched to a gene; V was cut back by 4 bases and J by 8 bases. CDR3 in amino acids: CASSTGTSGYEQFF. CDR3 DNA: TGCGCCAGCAGCACCGGGACTAGCGGTTATGAGCAGTTCTTC.

The V and J genes are TRBV24-1 and TRBJ2-3, with 8 bases that match TRBD2. This CDR3 has 15 residues. Germline V CDR1 and CDR2: KGHDR, SFDVKD. Trimming at V came to 2 bases and at J to 4 bases, leaving 4 bases not matched to a gene. This chain's CDR3 is CATSDSGGPADTQYF. As DNA, the CDR3 is TGTGCCACCAGTGATTCGGGGGGGCCCGCAGATACGCAGTATTTT.

The chain links TRBV4-3 to TRBJ2-7; D is possibly TRBD1 (6 bases). Germline CDR1 is LGHNA and CDR2 is YSLEER. V gave up 4 bases and J gave up 3 bases, with 13 bases separating them. The CDR3 is made up of 14 amino acids. This CDR3 reads CASSRLTGFYEQYF. The CDR3 DNA sequence: TGCGCCAGCAGCCGCTTGACAGGTTTCTACGAGCAGTACTTC.

The V and J genes are TRBV12-3 or TRBV12-4 and TRBJ2-7; D is unresolved. The V end was cut by 2 bases, the J end by 1 base, with 6 bases between. This CDR3 has 13 amino acids. CDR3 amino acids: CASSLSESYEQYF. The CDR3 nucleotides read TGTGCCAGCAGTTTATCCGAGTCCTACGAGCAGTACTTC.

CDR3 DNA sequence: TGCGCCAGCAGCCCTAGGGACTTAGGGTCCTACGAGCAGTACTTC. Amino acids: CASSPRDLGSYEQYF. The rearrangement joins TRBV4-1 to TRBJ2-7; perhaps TRBD2 as D (6 bases). Germline assignment: CDR1 MGHRA and CDR2 YSYEKL. CDR3 length equals 15 residues. Trimming shortened V by 4 bases and J by 1 base, and 14 bases separated the two germline ends.

In its sample, this clone was seen once. The chain joins TRBV6-5 to TRBJ1-4, with D possibly being TRBD1 (5 bases). Trimming took off 11 bases at V and 4 bases at J, with 11 bases between the two ends. The germline CDR1 and CDR2 sequences are MNHEY and SVGAGI. The CDR3 has 12 residues. The CDR3 sequence is CAGRQNNEKLFF. CDR3 DNA sequence: TGTGCCGGAAGACAGAATAATGAAAAACTGTTTTTT.

This sequence joins TRBV18 and TRBJ2-2; D gene ambiguous. Trimming pared 2 bases from V and 9 bases from J, leaving 13 bases between. The CDR3 extends over 14 amino acids. Germline loops: CDR1 KGHSH, CDR2 LQKENI. The CDR3 region has the DNA TGTGCCAGCTCACCATCGCAGGATTCCCGGGAGCTGTTTTTT. It codes for CASSPSQDSRELFF.

This chain links TRBV5-1 with TRBJ2-1, with 9 bases lining up with TRBD1. V lost 4 bases to trimming and J lost 7 bases; unmatched junction nucleotides: 15. Germline CDR1 SGHRS, CDR2 YFSETQ. The CDR3 runs 17 residues. The CDR3 nucleotides read TGCGCCAGCAGCCGTAACTCCCCGGGACAGGGAGCGAATGAGCAGTTCTTC. Protein sequence: CASSRNSPGQGANEQFF.

This clone was counted a single time. The chain recombines TRBV11-2 with TRBJ2-1, with D tentatively TRBD2 (6 bases). The CDR3 covers 13 residues. Trimming cost V 0 bases and J 7 bases, with 7 bases left between them. Germline V CDR1 and CDR2: SGHAT, FQNNGV. CDR3 loop: CASSLERGNEQFF. Written as DNA, the CDR3 is TGTGCCAGCAGCTTAGAACGGGGGAATGAGCAGTTCTTC.

The chain has TRBV24-1 and TRBJ2-3, with a tentative D call TRBD2 (5 bases). Trimming took off 4 bases at V and 1 base at J, with 11 bases between the two ends. The CDR3 is made up of 15 amino acids. The germline V gene has CDR1 KGHDR and CDR2 SFDVKD. CDR3 loop: CATSDTDGGTDTQYF. In nucleotides, the CDR3 is TGTGCCACCAGTGACACCGACGGGGGCACAGATACGCAGTATTTT.

The chain recombines TRBV6-1 with TRBJ1-3, with a possible D match to TRBD1 (5 bases). The CDR3 is 14 amino acids. The germline V gene has CDR1 MNHNS and CDR2 SASEGT. Trimming removed 6 bases from V and 0 bases from J, with 9 bases in between. CDR3 sequence (DNA): TGTGCCAGCAGGGGGGGGAGCTCTGGAAACACCATATATTTT. Its protein product is CASRGGSSGNTIYF.

Comment on this clone: This sample includes further DNA sequences coding for the same CDR3. The chain joins TRBV30 to TRBJ1-2; no definite D call. With 1 base removed from V and 6 bases from J, the gap between germline ends came to 6 bases. This CDR3 is built from 11 residues. Germline V gene data show CDR1 as GTSNPN and CDR2 as SVGIG (reference sequence). The CDR3 loop reads CAWSAGNGYTF. The DNA of the CDR3 is TGTGCCTGGAGTGCAGGAAATGGCTACACCTTC.

The rearrangement links TRBV11-3 to TRBJ2-1; 10 nucleotides line up with TRBD2. This CDR3 has 15 amino acids. Germline CDR1 is SGHNT and CDR2 is YENEEA. V was pared by 2 bases and J by 4 bases, with 2 bases of the junction left unmatched. This CDR3 reads CASSLLAGGYNEQFF. CDR3 nucleotides: TGTGCCAGCAGCTTATTAGCGGGAGGTTACAATGAGCAGTTCTTC. Supplemented by reference TRBV11-3 and TRBJ2-1, the full variable domain reads EAGVVQSPRYKIIEKKQPVAFWCNPISGHNTLYWYLQNLGQGPELLIRYENEEAVDDSQLPKDRFSAERLKGVDSTLKIQPAELGDSAVYLCASSLLAGGYNEQFFGPGTRLTVL.